The rows below give T cell receptor beta chains drawn from one sample of a study of regulatory T cells in long-lasting Graves disease. TCRdb recomputed calls from the multiplex PCR reads with MiXCR, one row per CDR3 protein. The sample has about 620,000 distinct CDR3 sequences; roughly 15% are singletons. A further study also used this sample, focusing on T cells in Graves' hyperthyroidism and ophthalmopathy.

This sample comprised peripheral blood mononuclear cells (PBMCs), obtained at new diagnosis, from a patient treated with antithyroid drugs. The receptors were gathered from a woman in her twenties or thirties with Graves disease. Both conserved end residues are part of each CDR3. D genes are given only for firm matches. Some rows have no size entry. The others give once, few or many, or a class for an expanded clone.

j_call: TRBJ2-3; clone_size: many; v_call: TRBV20-1; d_call: TRBD2; cdr3_aa: CSAPRRGGDTQYF; cdr3_nt: TGCAGTGCACCCCGACGGGGAGGGGATACGCAGTATTTT
j_call: TRBJ1-5; clone_size: many; v_call: TRBV12-3/TRBV12-4; d_call: NA; cdr3_aa: CASKRSNQPQHF; cdr3_nt: TGTGCCAGCAAACGTAGCAATCAGCCCCAGCATTTT
j_call: TRBJ1-2; clone_size: many; v_call: TRBV3-1; d_call: NA; cdr3_aa: CASSLGQPNNGYTF; cdr3_nt: TGTGCCAGCAGCCTTGGACAGCCAAATAATGGCTACACCTTC
j_call: TRBJ2-7; clone_size: few; v_call: TRBV14; d_call: NA; cdr3_aa: CASSHAHGYEQYF; cdr3_nt: TGTGCCAGCAGCCATGCACACGGCTACGAGCAGTACTTC
j_call: TRBJ1-4; clone_size: few; v_call: TRBV18; d_call: NA; cdr3_aa: CASSPQGGAGLEKLFF; cdr3_nt: TGTGCCAGCTCACCACAGGGGGGGGCAGGCCTCGAAAAACTGTTTTTT
j_call: TRBJ1-2; clone_size: many; v_call: TRBV27; d_call: TRBD1; cdr3_aa: CASSLRTGGYGYTF; cdr3_nt: TGTGCCAGCAGTTTACGGACAGGGGGCTATGGCTACACCTTC
j_call: TRBJ2-1; clone_size: many; v_call: TRBV6-4; d_call: TRBD2; cdr3_aa: CASSDSSGSYNEQFF; cdr3_nt: TGTGCCAGCAGTGACTCTAGCGGGAGCTACAATGAGCAGTTCTTC
j_call: TRBJ2-7; clone_size: many; v_call: TRBV7-6; d_call: TRBD2; cdr3_aa: CASSPLAGFPYEQYF; cdr3_nt: TGTGCCAGCAGCCCCTTAGCGGGGTTTCCCTACGAGCAGTACTTC
j_call: TRBJ2-7; clone_size: NA; v_call: TRBV9; d_call: NA; cdr3_aa: CASSVVGSGEQYF; cdr3_nt: TGTGCCAGCAGCGTAGTGGGATCGGGCGAGCAGTACTTC
j_call: TRBJ2-6; clone_size: few; v_call: TRBV7-9; d_call: NA; cdr3_aa: CASSLAGGVSGANVLTF; cdr3_nt: TGTGCCAGCAGCTTAGCGGGAGGAGTCTCTGGGGCCAACGTCCTGACTTTC
j_call: TRBJ2-3; clone_size: many; v_call: TRBV11-2; d_call: TRBD1; cdr3_aa: CASSVPTGYVTDTQYF; cdr3_nt: TGTGCCAGCAGCGTACCGACAGGGTATGTGACAGATACGCAGTATTTT
j_call: TRBJ2-7; clone_size: few; v_call: TRBV2; d_call: NA; cdr3_aa: CASTREGQHNYEQYF; cdr3_nt: TGTGCCAGCACCAGGGAGGGACAGCATAACTACGAGCAGTACTTC
j_call: TRBJ2-3; clone_size: few; v_call: TRBV2; d_call: TRBD2; cdr3_aa: CASTTDSGRRDTQYF; cdr3_nt: TGTGCCAGCACGACGGATAGCGGGAGGAGGGATACGCAGTATTTT
j_call: TRBJ2-3; clone_size: few; v_call: TRBV20-1; d_call: TRBD1; cdr3_aa: CSAGTGGADTQYF; cdr3_nt: TGCAGTGCCGGGACAGGGGGCGCGGATACGCAGTATTTT
j_call: TRBJ2-7; clone_size: many; v_call: TRBV28; d_call: TRBD1; cdr3_aa: CASTSPGQGTYEQYF; cdr3_nt: TGTGCCAGCACCTCCCCGGGACAGGGGACCTACGAGCAGTACTTC
j_call: TRBJ2-1; clone_size: NA; v_call: TRBV9; d_call: TRBD2; cdr3_aa: CASSAGLAGDNEQFF; cdr3_nt: TGTGCCAGCAGCGCGGGACTAGCGGGGGACAATGAGCAGTTCTTC
j_call: TRBJ1-1; clone_size: few; v_call: TRBV18; d_call: NA; cdr3_aa: CASSPTRTSSEAFF; cdr3_nt: TGTGCCAGCTCACCAACAAGGACGTCCTCGGAAGCTTTCTTT
j_call: TRBJ2-3; clone_size: NA; v_call: TRBV12-3/TRBV12-4; d_call: TRBD1; cdr3_aa: CASSSWDRGTDTQYF; cdr3_nt: TGTGCCAGCAGTTCCTGGGACAGGGGGACAGATACGCAGTATTTT
j_call: TRBJ2-1; clone_size: many; v_call: TRBV15; d_call: NA; cdr3_aa: CATSRDSVARNEQFF; cdr3_nt: TGTGCCACCAGCAGAGATAGCGTAGCCCGCAATGAGCAGTTCTTC
j_call: TRBJ1-1; clone_size: few; v_call: TRBV6-1; d_call: TRBD1; cdr3_aa: CASTYYDTGAIRAFF; cdr3_nt: TGTGCCAGCACCTATTATGACACAGGGGCAATTAGAGCTTTCTTT
j_call: TRBJ2-1; clone_size: many; v_call: TRBV6-2/TRBV6-3; d_call: TRBD2; cdr3_aa: CASSYGAGGPLNEQFF; cdr3_nt: TGTGCCAGCAGTTACGGAGCGGGAGGGCCTTTGAATGAGCAGTTCTTC
j_call: TRBJ1-1; clone_size: NA; v_call: TRBV18; d_call: TRBD1; cdr3_aa: CASSGQGEVGTEAFF; cdr3_nt: TGTGCCAGCTCAGGACAGGGTGAAGTGGGCACTGAAGCTTTCTTT
j_call: TRBJ2-7; clone_size: few; v_call: TRBV19; d_call: TRBD1; cdr3_aa: CASNTGGRYEQYF; cdr3_nt: TGTGCCAGTAATACAGGGGGTAGGTACGAGCAGTACTTC
j_call: TRBJ1-4; clone_size: many; v_call: TRBV11-2; d_call: NA; cdr3_aa: CASSLDLGEPFF; cdr3_nt: TGTGCCAGCAGCCTCGACCTTGGTGAGCCGTTTTTT
j_call: TRBJ1-5; clone_size: few; v_call: TRBV15; d_call: NA; cdr3_aa: CATSKDRVNQPQHF; cdr3_nt: TGTGCCACCAGCAAAGACCGGGTGAATCAGCCCCAGCATTTT
j_call: TRBJ1-3; clone_size: few; v_call: TRBV10-2; d_call: NA; cdr3_aa: CASSVAGNTIYF; cdr3_nt: TGCGCCAGCAGTGTTGCAGGAAACACCATATATTTT
j_call: TRBJ1-1; clone_size: NA; v_call: TRBV10-3; d_call: NA; cdr3_aa: CVTRGANTEAFF; cdr3_nt: TGTGTCACGAGAGGAGCCAACACTGAAGCTTTCTTT
j_call: TRBJ1-2; clone_size: NA; v_call: TRBV2; d_call: TRBD1; cdr3_aa: CASTDSVWDRSSRGYTF; cdr3_nt: TGTGCCAGCACTGATTCGGTTTGGGACAGGTCCAGTAGAGGCTACACCTTC